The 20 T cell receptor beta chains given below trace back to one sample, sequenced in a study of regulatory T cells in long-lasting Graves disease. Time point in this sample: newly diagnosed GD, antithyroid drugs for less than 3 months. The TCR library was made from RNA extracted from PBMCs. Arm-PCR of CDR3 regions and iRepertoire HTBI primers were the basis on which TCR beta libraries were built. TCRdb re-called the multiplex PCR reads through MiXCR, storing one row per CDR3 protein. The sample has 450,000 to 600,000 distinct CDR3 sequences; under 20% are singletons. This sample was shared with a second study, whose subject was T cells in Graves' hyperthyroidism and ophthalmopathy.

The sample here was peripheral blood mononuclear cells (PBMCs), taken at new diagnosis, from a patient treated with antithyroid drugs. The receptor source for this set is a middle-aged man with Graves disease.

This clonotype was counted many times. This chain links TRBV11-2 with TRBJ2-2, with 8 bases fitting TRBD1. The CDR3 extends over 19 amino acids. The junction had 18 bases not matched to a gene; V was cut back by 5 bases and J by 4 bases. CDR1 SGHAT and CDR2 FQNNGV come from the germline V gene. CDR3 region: CASSPQGALGGPGTGELFF. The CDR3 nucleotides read TGTGCCAGCAGCCCGCAGGGGGCCCTAGGAGGGCCGGGCACCGGGGAGCTGTTTTTT.

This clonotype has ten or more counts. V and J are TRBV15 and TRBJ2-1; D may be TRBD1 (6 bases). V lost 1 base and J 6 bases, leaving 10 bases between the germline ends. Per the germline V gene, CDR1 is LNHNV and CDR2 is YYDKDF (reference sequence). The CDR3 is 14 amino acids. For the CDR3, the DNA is TGTGCCACCAGCAGAGGGAGGACAGCCAATGAGCAGTTCTTC. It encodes CATSRGRTANEQFF.

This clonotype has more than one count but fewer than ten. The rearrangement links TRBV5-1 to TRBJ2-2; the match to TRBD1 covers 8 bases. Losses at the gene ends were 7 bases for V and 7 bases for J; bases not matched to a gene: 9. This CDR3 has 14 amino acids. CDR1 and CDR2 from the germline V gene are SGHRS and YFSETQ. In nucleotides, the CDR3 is TGCGCCAGCCGAGGACAGGGATGGGACGGGGAGCTGTTTTTT. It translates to CASRGQGWDGELFF. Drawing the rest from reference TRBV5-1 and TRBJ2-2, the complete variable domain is KAGVTQTPRYLIKTRGQQVTLSCSPISGHRSVSWYQQTPGQGLQFLFEYFSETQRNKGNFPGRFSGRQFSNSRSEMNVSTLELGDSALYLCASRGQGWDGELFFGEGSRLTVL.

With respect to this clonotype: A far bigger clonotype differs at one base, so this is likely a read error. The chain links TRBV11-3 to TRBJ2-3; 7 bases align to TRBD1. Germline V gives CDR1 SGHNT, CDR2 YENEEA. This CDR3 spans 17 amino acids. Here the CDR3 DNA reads TGTGCCGGCAGCCAAGTCGGCAGGACAGGCGTAACAGATACGCAGTATTTT. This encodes CAGSQVGRTGVTDTQYF.

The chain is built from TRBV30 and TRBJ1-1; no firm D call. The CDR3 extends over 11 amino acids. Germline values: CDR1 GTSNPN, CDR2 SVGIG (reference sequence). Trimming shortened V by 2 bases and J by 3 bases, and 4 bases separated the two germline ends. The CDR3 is CAWSRYTEAFF. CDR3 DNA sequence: TGTGCCTGGAGTAGATACACTGAAGCTTTCTTT.

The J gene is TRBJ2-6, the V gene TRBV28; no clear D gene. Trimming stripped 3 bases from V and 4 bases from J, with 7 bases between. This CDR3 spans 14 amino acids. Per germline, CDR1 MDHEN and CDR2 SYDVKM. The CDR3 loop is CASSLNPGANVLTF. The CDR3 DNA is TGTGCCAGCAGTTTGAACCCCGGGGCCAACGTCCTGACTTTC.

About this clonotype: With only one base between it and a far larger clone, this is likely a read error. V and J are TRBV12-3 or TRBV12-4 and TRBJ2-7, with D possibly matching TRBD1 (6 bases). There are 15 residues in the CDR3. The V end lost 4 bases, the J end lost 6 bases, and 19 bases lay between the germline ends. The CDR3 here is CASSSSRHRVSEQYF. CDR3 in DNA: TGTGCCAGCAGTTCCTCGAGGCACAGGGTATCCGAGCAGTACTTC.

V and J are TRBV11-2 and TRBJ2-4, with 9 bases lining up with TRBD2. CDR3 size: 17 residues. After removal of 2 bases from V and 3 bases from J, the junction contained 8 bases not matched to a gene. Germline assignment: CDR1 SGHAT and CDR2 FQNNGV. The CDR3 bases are TGTGCCAGCAGCTTAAGGGCGGGAGGGCTAGACAAAAACATTCAGTACTTC. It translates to CASSLRAGGLDKNIQYF.

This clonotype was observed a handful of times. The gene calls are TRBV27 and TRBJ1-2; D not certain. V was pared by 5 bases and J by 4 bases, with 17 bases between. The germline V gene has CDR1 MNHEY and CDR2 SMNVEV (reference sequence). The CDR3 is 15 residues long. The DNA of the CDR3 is TGTGCCAGCAGTCTTCAAGTTCCGGGATTCTATGGCTACACCTTC. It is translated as CASSLQVPGFYGYTF.

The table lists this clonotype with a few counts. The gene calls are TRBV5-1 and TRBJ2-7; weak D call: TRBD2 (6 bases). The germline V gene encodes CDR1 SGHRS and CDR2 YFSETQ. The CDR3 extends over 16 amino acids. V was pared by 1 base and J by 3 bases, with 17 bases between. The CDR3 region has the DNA TGCGCCAGCAGCTTGACGACTAGTAAGATGCTCTACGAGCAGTACTTC. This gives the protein CASSLTTSKMLYEQYF.

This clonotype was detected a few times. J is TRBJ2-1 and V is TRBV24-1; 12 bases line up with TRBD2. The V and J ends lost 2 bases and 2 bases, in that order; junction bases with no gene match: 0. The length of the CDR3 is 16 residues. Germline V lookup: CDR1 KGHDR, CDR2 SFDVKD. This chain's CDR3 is CATSDSSGRAYNEQFF. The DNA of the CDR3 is TGTGCCACCAGTGATTCTAGCGGGAGGGCCTACAATGAGCAGTTCTTC.

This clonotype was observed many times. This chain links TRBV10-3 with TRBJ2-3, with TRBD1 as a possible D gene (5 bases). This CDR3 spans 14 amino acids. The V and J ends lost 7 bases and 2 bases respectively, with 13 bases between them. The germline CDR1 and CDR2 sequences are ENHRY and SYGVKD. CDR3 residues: CAITRTGDTDTQYF. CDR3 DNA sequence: TGTGCCATCACCCGCACAGGTGACACAGATACGCAGTATTTT.

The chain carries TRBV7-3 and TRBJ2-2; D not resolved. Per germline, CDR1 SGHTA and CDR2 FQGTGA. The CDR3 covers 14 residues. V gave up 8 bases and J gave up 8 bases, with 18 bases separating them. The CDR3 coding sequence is TGTGCCAGCTCCGGTTCGCACCTTGGTGGGGAGCTGTTTTTT. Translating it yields CASSGSHLGGELFF.

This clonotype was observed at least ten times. CDR3 in DNA: TGTGCCACCAGTGATAGCAGACCTCGCAATGAGCAGTTCTTC. This encodes CATSDSRPRNEQFF. The J gene is TRBJ2-1, the V gene TRBV24-1; no reliable D call. V lost 3 bases and J 6 bases, leaving 11 bases between the germline ends. This CDR3 has 14 amino acids. Germline lookup yields CDR1 KGHDR and CDR2 SFDVKD.

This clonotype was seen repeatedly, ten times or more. The CDR3 sequence is CASSLEVISTDTQYF. The CDR3, as DNA: TGCGCCAGCAGCTTGGAGGTGATTAGCACAGATACGCAGTATTTT. The genes are TRBV5-1 and TRBJ2-3; D not resolved. The germline gives CDR1 SGHRS, CDR2 YFSETQ. The V end was cut by 0 bases, the J end by 0 bases, with 8 bases between. The CDR3 contains 15 residues.

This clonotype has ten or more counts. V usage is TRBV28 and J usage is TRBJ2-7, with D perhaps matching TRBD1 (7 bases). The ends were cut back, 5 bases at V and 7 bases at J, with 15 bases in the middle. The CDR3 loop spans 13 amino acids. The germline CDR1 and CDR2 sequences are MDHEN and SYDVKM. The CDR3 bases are TGTGCCAGCAGTCCACCTCAGGGGGGTGAGCAGTACTTC. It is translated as CASSPPQGGEQYF.

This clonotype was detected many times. In DNA, the CDR3 is TGTGCCAGCAGTTTTGGCAGGACGAACACTGAAGCTTTCTTT. As protein: CASSFGRTNTEAFF. The J gene is TRBJ1-1, the V gene TRBV28; no definite D call. Germline CDR1 and CDR2: MDHEN and SYDVKM. The CDR3 contains 14 residues. V was cut by 3 bases and J by 1 base, with 9 bases left in between.

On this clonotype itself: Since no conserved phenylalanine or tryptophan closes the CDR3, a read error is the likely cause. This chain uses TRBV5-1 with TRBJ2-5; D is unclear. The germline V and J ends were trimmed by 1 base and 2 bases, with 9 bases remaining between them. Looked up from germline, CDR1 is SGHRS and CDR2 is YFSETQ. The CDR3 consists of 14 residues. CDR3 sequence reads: CASSLITVQETQYL. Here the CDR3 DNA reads TGCGCCAGCAGCTTGATTACGGTTCAAGAGACCCAGTACCTC.

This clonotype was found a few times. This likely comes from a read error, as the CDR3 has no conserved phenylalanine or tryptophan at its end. CDR3 in amino acids: CATSRDSGGSGTEAFL. DNA of the CDR3: TGTGCCACCAGCAGAGATAGTGGGGGCTCTGGCACTGAAGCTTTCCTT. The rearrangement links TRBV15 to TRBJ1-1, with D possibly matching TRBD1 (6 bases). Trimming removed 0 bases from V and 4 bases from J, with 15 bases in between. This CDR3 contains 16 residues. Germline V lookup: CDR1 LNHNV, CDR2 YYDKDF (reference sequence).

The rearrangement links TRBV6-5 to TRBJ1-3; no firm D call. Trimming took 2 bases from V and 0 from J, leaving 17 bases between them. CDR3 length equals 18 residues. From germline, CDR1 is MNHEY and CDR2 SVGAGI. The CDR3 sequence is CASSYQIPGLLSGNTIYF. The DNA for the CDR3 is TGTGCCAGCAGTTACCAAATTCCAGGACTTCTCTCTGGAAACACCATATATTTT.